The clone carrying this T cell receptor (beta chain) was seen only a few times. Its antigen is unknown. The sample belongs to a study of T cells after posttransplantation cyclophosphamide. Study-level findings and limits: Recipient CMV seropositivity and CMV reactivation strongly tracked TRB clonality. Later blood repertoires were often dominated by clones from the donor CD8+ memory compartment. Tissue-infiltrating T cells from skin or gut overlapped little with blood T cells.

Treatment was busulfan-fludarabine conditioning, a marrow graft, and cyclophosphamide on days +3 and +4. Produced via immunoSEQ multiplex PCR; TCRdb's table is partial and in-frame only. The table lists about 12,000 clones, with no singletons. The germline gives CDR1 SNHLY, CDR2 FYNNEI. CDR3 length equals 16 residues. The ends were cut back, 4 bases at V and 0 bases at J, with 13 bases in the middle. This TCR derives from a female patient aged 40-49 years who received an allogeneic stem cell transplant from an unrelated donor, was CMV-positive, and had acute GVHD only. Some T cells may trace back to the graft donor. The source material was PBMCs, sampled after allogeneic stem cell transplant with posttransplant cyclophosphamide. The chain couples TRBV2 to TRBJ2-1, with D tentatively TRBD2 (5 bases). The CDR3: CASSAPTGSSYNEQFF. The CDR3 DNA reads TGTGCCAGCAGTGCTCCTACGGGGAGCTCCTACAATGAGCAGTTCTTC.